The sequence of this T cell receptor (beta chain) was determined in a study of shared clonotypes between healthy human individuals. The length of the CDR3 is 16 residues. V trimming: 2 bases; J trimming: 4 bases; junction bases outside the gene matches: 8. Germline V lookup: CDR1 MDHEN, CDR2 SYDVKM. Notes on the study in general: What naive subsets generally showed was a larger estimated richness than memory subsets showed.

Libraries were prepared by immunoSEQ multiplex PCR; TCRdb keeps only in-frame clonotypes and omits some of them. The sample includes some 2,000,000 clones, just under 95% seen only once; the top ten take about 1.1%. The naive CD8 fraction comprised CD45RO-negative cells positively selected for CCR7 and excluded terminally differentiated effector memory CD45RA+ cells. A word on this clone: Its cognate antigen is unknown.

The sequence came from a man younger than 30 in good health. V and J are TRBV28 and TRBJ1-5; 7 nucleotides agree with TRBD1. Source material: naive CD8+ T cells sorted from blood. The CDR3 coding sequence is TGTGCCAGCAGTTTAAGGGGGCTAAAAAAGAATCAGCCCCAGCATTTT. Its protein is CASSLRGLKKNQPQHF.